This passage covers 22 T cell receptor beta chains from one sample sequenced in a study of T cells in localized non-small cell lung cancer. Here immunoSEQ multiplex PCR was the method, and the copy in TCRdb shows in-frame clones only, minus some. The sample includes some 15,000 clones, around 90% seen only once; the top ten take roughly 1.2%. This sample comprised peripheral blood mononuclear cells, obtained before any cancer treatment. The receptors were sampled from a woman aged 40 to 75 with stage III lung adenocarcinoma.

In its sample, this clone was seen once. V usage is TRBV2 and J usage is TRBJ2-1; 8 positions match TRBD1. Unmatched junction bases numbered 8, after V lost 8 bases and J lost 5 bases. Germline CDR1 reads SNHLY; CDR2 reads FYNNEI. The CDR3 contains 14 residues. CDR3 loop: CASSGQGADNEQFF. CDR3 DNA sequence: TGTGCCAGCTCTGGACAGGGCGCCGACAATGAGCAGTTCTTC.

This chain joins TRBV5-1 and TRBJ2-4; 8 nucleotides match TRBD2. The CDR3 runs 14 residues. The ends lost 3 bases at V and 3 bases at J; junction bases unmatched: 2. Germline V gene data show CDR1 as SGHRS and CDR2 as YFSETQ. This chain's CDR3 is CASSWSGSKNIQYF. DNA for the CDR3: TGCGCCAGCAGCTGGAGCGGGAGCAAAAACATTCAGTACTTC.

This clone appeared once. The V call is TRBV7-2, the J call TRBJ2-4; TRBD2 aligns across 8 bases. The CDR3 sequence is 17 residues long. The V gene end was trimmed by 5 bases and the J gene end by 3 bases; junction bases not matched to a gene: 12. Looked up from germline, CDR1 is SGHTA and CDR2 is FQGNSA. The CDR3 DNA is TGTGCCAGCAGCCCCACCTTGCGGGGGGTAAACAAAAACATTCAGTACTTC. Translated, it gives CASSPTLRGVNKNIQYF.

This clone was picked up a small number of times. This chain uses TRBV6-5 with TRBJ2-1; 8 bases are shared with TRBD2. Germline V lookup: CDR1 MNHEY, CDR2 SVGAGI. The CDR3 spans 16 residues. V lost 0 bases to trimming and J lost 7 bases; unmatched junction nucleotides: 8. CDR3 DNA sequence: TGTGCCAGCAGTTACTCTTACGGGGGGGCCGGAAATGAGCAGTTCTTC. Amino acids: CASSYSYGGAGNEQFF.

The gene calls are TRBV19 and TRBJ1-1, with TRBD1 as a possible D gene (6 bases). V dropped 4 bases and J dropped 5 bases, with 14 bases sitting between them. This CDR3 contains 14 residues. From germline, CDR1 is LNHDA and CDR2 SQIVND (reference sequence). CDR3 amino acids: CASSNQGRVTEAFF. CDR3 coding DNA: TGTGCCAGTAGTAATCAGGGGAGGGTAACTGAAGCTTTCTTT.

The genes are TRBV19 and TRBJ1-2; 7 bases line up with TRBD1. CDR1 and CDR2 (germline): LNHDA, SQIVND (reference sequence). V was clipped by 4 bases and J by 0 bases; unmatched bases: 5. The length of the CDR3 is 15 residues. CDR3 DNA: TGTGCCAGTAGTAGGGACAGCTGGACTAACTATGGCTACACCTTC. Protein sequence: CASSRDSWTNYGYTF.

V usage is TRBV6-4 and J usage is TRBJ1-1; the D gene is possibly TRBD1 (6 bases). CDR1 and CDR2 from the germline V gene are MRHNA and SNTAGT. The CDR3 extends over 13 amino acids. V was trimmed by 4 bases and J by 5 bases, leaving 11 bases between them. The CDR3 region is CASSGQVGTEAFF. DNA of the CDR3: TGTGCCAGCAGTGGACAGGTCGGTACTGAAGCTTTCTTT.

The CDR3 sequence: CAISGTSGSGELFF. The DNA for the CDR3 is TGTGCCATCTCCGGGACTAGCGGATCCGGGGAGCTGTTTTTT. The chain uses TRBV10-3 and TRBJ2-2; 11 positions agree with TRBD2. The CDR3 is made up of 14 amino acids. Germline trimming cut 8 bases from V and 6 bases from J; bases unmatched to any gene: 5. Germline CDR1 and CDR2: ENHRY and SYGVKD.

V is TRBV5-1 and J is TRBJ2-2; the match to TRBD2 covers 14 bases. The CDR3 covers 17 residues. Germline assignment: CDR1 SGHRS and CDR2 YFSETQ. J lost 3 bases, V lost 2 bases, and 3 bases had no gene match. In DNA form, the CDR3 reads TGCGCCAGCAGCTTTGGGGGACTAGCGGGAGACACCGGGGAGCTGTTTTTT. This encodes CASSFGGLAGDTGELFF.

The V and J genes are TRBV10-3 and TRBJ2-7; TRBD1 agrees at 8 bases. The CDR3 runs to 13 residues. V dropped 4 bases and J dropped 2; count of bases not matched to a gene: 1. Per germline, CDR1 ENHRY and CDR2 SYGVKD. The DNA of the CDR3 is TGTGCCATCAGTGGGACAGGGACCTACGAGCAGTACTTC. This encodes CAISGTGTYEQYF.

V is TRBV10-3 and J is TRBJ1-1, with D possibly TRBD1 on 6 matching bases. CDR1 is ENHRY, CDR2 SYGVKD, per germline. V was trimmed by 6 bases and J by 4 bases, leaving 9 bases between them. The CDR3 has 12 amino acids. CDR3 sequence: CAIRTGGTEAFF. The CDR3 region has the DNA TGTGCCATCAGGACAGGAGGCACTGAAGCTTTCTTT.

The CDR3 protein is CASNSGTGPGYTF. The CDR3 region has the DNA TGTGCCAGCAATTCAGGGACAGGGCCTGGCTACACCTTC. The chain employs TRBV28 and TRBJ1-2, with 9 bases aligning to TRBD1. The CDR3 sequence is 13 residues long. Germline V lookup: CDR1 MDHEN, CDR2 SYDVKM. With 7 bases clipped from V and 7 bases from J, the junction kept 7 bases outside the gene matches.

This chain links TRBV7-5 with TRBJ2-6; no DNA check was done on the table's D call, TRBD1. TRBV7-5 is noted as a pseudogene. The CDR3 covers 18 residues. The CDR3 region is CVRSLLRIQGTGANVLTF. In DNA, the CDR3 is TGTGTCAGAAGCTTATTACGAATCCAGGGGACTGGGGCCAACGTCCTGACTTTC.

The chain employs TRBV10-2 and TRBJ2-5; D is uncertain. In germline, CDR1 is WSHSY, CDR2 SAAADI. CDR3 length equals 15 residues. Trimming removed 3 bases from V and 1 base from J, with 12 bases in between. The CDR3 bases are TGCGCCAGCAGTGATTACAGTCAATCCCAAGAGACCCAGTACTTC. Its translation is CASSDYSQSQETQYF.

This chain connects TRBV4-3 to TRBJ2-4, with D unresolved. This CDR3 is built from 16 residues. With 0 bases removed from V and 4 bases from J, the gap between germline ends came to 13 bases. Per the germline V gene, CDR1 is LGHNA and CDR2 is YSLEER. CDR3 nucleotides: TGCGCCAGCAGCCAAGACCTGAACCAGAAGAAAAACATTCAGTACTTC. Translating gives CASSQDLNQKKNIQYF.

The gene calls are TRBV19 and TRBJ1-1; a possible D gene is TRBD1 (6 bases). Trimming cost V 7 bases and J 4 bases, with 16 bases left between them. From germline, CDR1 is LNHDA and CDR2 SQIVND (reference sequence). The CDR3 runs to 14 residues. In nucleotides, the CDR3 is TGTGCCAGTAAATCAGAGACAGGTTCCACTGAAGCTTTCTTT. Translation: CASKSETGSTEAFF.

The chain links TRBV29-1 to TRBJ1-2; no firm D call. The germline V and J ends were trimmed by 7 bases and 4 bases, with 13 bases remaining between them. Germline CDR1 SQVTM, CDR2 ANQGSEA. CDR3 length: 12 amino acids. The CDR3, as DNA: TGCAGCGCTGCTCAAGGAGCCTATGGCTACACCTTC. The encoded protein is CSAAQGAYGYTF.

The table lists this clone with a few counts. This sequence joins TRBV5-1 and TRBJ1-6; 8 nucleotides agree with TRBD1. With V trimmed by 0 bases and J by 8 bases, 4 bases remained unmatched. This CDR3 spans 15 amino acids. In germline, CDR1 is SGHRS, CDR2 YFSETQ. This CDR3 reads CASSLADRGHSPLHF. The CDR3 DNA is TGCGCCAGCAGCTTGGCTGACAGGGGACATTCACCCCTCCACTTT.

The gene calls are TRBV7-2 and TRBJ1-1, with 7 positions matching TRBD1. CDR1 SGHTA and CDR2 FQGNSA come from the germline V gene. This CDR3 is 14 amino acids long. V was pared by 4 bases and J by 4 bases, with 6 bases of the junction left unmatched. The CDR3 region has the DNA TGTGCCAGCAGCTCGAAACAGGGGCGCACTGAAGCTTTCTTT. Translation gives CASSSKQGRTEAFF.

V usage is TRBV2 and J usage is TRBJ2-1; the match to TRBD2 covers 10 bases. With 7 bases clipped from V and 5 bases from J, the junction kept 8 bases outside the gene matches. Germline V gene lookup returns CDR1 SNHLY and CDR2 FYNNEI. There are 15 residues in the CDR3. The CDR3 loop reads CASTKGTSDNNEQFF. The CDR3 DNA reads as TGTGCCAGCACCAAAGGGACTAGCGATAACAATGAGCAGTTCTTC. The full variable domain, rest sourced from reference TRBV2 and TRBJ2-1, is EPEVTQTPSHQVTQMGQEVILRCVPISNHLYFYWYRQILGQKVEFLVSFYNNEISEKSEIFDDQFSVERPDGSNFTLKIRSTKLEDSAMYFCASTKGTSDNNEQFFGPGTRLTVL.

V and J are TRBV7-2 and TRBJ2-3; 8 positions agree with TRBD1. The V gene end was trimmed by 6 bases and the J gene end by 4 bases; junction bases not matched to a gene: 9. The germline V gene has CDR1 SGHTA and CDR2 FQGNSA. The CDR3 is 15 residues long. In DNA form, the CDR3 reads TGTGCCAGCAGGGAGTTACAGGGGGTAGCAGATACGCAGTATTTT. Translation: CASRELQGVADTQYF.

The genes are TRBV10-3 and TRBJ2-7, with D perhaps matching TRBD1 (5 bases). Trimming took off 3 bases at V and 2 bases at J, with 17 bases between the two ends. The germline CDR1 and CDR2 sequences are ENHRY and SYGVKD. The CDR3 has 16 residues. As DNA, the CDR3 is TGTGCCATCAGTGATCCCGCAGGGCGAGGCCCCTACGAGCAGTACTTC. Its translation is CAISDPAGRGPYEQYF.